The TCR beta chain under discussion was sequenced for a study of blood T cell repertoires in COVID-19. Overall study: COVID-19 samples collected from the United States, Italy and Spain covered acute and convalescent phases. PBMCs, B-cell-depleted T cells, or T cells were the source of the cDNA or gDNA that made up the material.

The CDR3 sequence is 15 residues long. The germline gives CDR1 SGHTA, CDR2 FQGNSA. The ends lost 1 base at V and 4 bases at J; junction bases unmatched: 4. Enrolled during active infection, Seattle patients were then followed longitudinally. The table came from immunoSEQ multiplex PCR; TCRdb's copy has only in-frame clones and leaves some out. Of roughly 380,000 clones in the sample, about nine tenths were seen once. This sequence was found in a middle-aged woman with COVID-19, enrolled during active disease. The specimen was peripheral blood. This chain joins TRBV7-2 and TRBJ2-7, with 10 positions matching TRBD1. The CDR3 region has the DNA TGTGCCAGCAGCTTAGAAGGGACAGGGGTTTACGAGCAGTACTTC. This gives the protein CASSLEGTGVYEQYF.